These 13 T cell receptor beta chains originate from one sample sequenced in a study of T cell repertoires in cytomegalovirus infection. TCRdb independently ran MiXCR on the reads; one entry per CDR3 protein. This sample has about 400,000 distinct CDR3 sequences, with roughly 20% found just once. Sequencing was done on a sample of PBMCs. These receptors were taken from a human donor in good health (CMV status not recorded). Some clones in this sample may be carry-over from other donors' samples.

This clonotype has a count of ten or more. The chain links TRBV28 to TRBJ2-3; 9 nucleotides line up with TRBD2. The CDR3 is 14 residues long. Losses at the gene ends were 10 bases for V and 1 base for J; bases not matched to a gene: 6. Germline CDR1 MDHEN, CDR2 SYDVKM. This CDR3 is CATLGGGGTDTQYF. The CDR3 DNA follows: TGTGCCACCCTAGGCGGGGGGGGCACAGATACGCAGTATTTT.

This clonotype was found many times. V gene TRBV19 combines with J gene TRBJ2-3; 8 bases align to TRBD1. The CDR3 contains 14 residues. Germline loops: CDR1 LNHDA, CDR2 SQIVND (reference sequence). The trim removed 4 bases at V and 4 bases at J, leaving 4 bases unmatched. The CDR3 nucleotides read TGTGCCAGTAGTAACGGACAGGGCGCAGATACGCAGTATTTT. This encodes CASSNGQGADTQYF.

The chain couples TRBV2 to TRBJ1-5, with D possibly being TRBD1 (5 bases). The germline gives CDR1 SNHLY, CDR2 FYNNEI. This CDR3 comprises 15 residues. The V end was cut by 3 bases, the J end by 2 bases, with 11 bases between. DNA of the CDR3: TGTGCCAGCAGTGAGCGGGGGTGGGGCAATCAGCCCCAGCATTTT. Translation gives CASSERGWGNQPQHF.

This clonotype was recorded a few times. The chain couples TRBV7-9 to TRBJ2-1; D remains unclear. The CDR3 loop spans 9 amino acids. Trimming left V 2 bases short and J 16 bases short, with 6 bases between. Germline V gene sequence: CDR1 SEHNR, CDR2 FQNEAQ (reference sequence). This CDR3 is CASSLLGFF. CDR3 coding DNA: TGTGCCAGCAGCTTACTCGGATTCTTC.

This clonotype was detected many times. This rearrangement joins TRBV6-5 to TRBJ1-6; D call uncertain. V shed 0 bases and J shed 10 bases, with 7 bases lying between them. Germline CDR1 and CDR2: MNHEY and SVGAGI. This CDR3 is built from 13 residues. This CDR3 is CASSYSVGSPLHF. DNA of the CDR3: TGTGCCAGCAGTTACTCAGTCGGGTCACCCCTCCACTTT.

The gene calls are TRBV7-9 and TRBJ1-2; D is uncertain. The CDR3 sequence is 14 residues long. The V end was cut by 2 bases, the J end by 2 bases, with 9 bases between. Germline-derived CDR1 and CDR2 are SEHNR and FQNEAQ (reference sequence). The CDR3 coding sequence is TGTGCCAGCAGCTTACTGGCGGCCAACTATGGCTACACCTTC. Protein: CASSLLAANYGYTF.

The rearrangement joins TRBV28 to TRBJ1-1; D gene uncertain. The ends were cut back, 4 bases at V and 7 bases at J, with 16 bases in the middle. The CDR3 is 14 amino acids. Germline V gene data show CDR1 as MDHEN and CDR2 as SYDVKM. The CDR3 DNA reads as TGTGCCAGCAGTTCTTATTCTATCGTGGGTGAAGCTTTCTTT. Encoded protein: CASSSYSIVGEAFF.

Many counts were recorded for this clonotype. The V and J genes are TRBV19 and TRBJ2-1, with 8 bases lining up with TRBD2. The V and J ends lost 7 bases and 7 bases, in that order; junction bases with no gene match: 6. Per the germline V gene, CDR1 is LNHDA and CDR2 is SQIVND (reference sequence). CDR3 length: 13 residues. The CDR3 coding sequence is TGTGCCAGTAACCGAATAGCGGGGAATGAGCAGTTCTTC. Protein sequence: CASNRIAGNEQFF.

The chain couples TRBV28 to TRBJ2-5; either TRBD1 or TRBD2 may supply D (6 bases each). The CDR3 spans 15 residues. V gave up 5 bases and J gave up 5 bases, with 18 bases separating them. Germline V gives CDR1 MDHEN, CDR2 SYDVKM. CDR3 nucleotides: TGTGCCAGCAGTGCCGCCCGGGGGCTAGGGGAGACCCAGTACTTC. Its translation is CASSAARGLGETQYF.

This sequence joins TRBV4-3 and TRBJ2-7, with TRBD2 identical over 7 bases. V gave up 5 bases and J gave up 6 bases; unmatched junction bases: 10. This CDR3 is built from 14 residues. Per the germline V gene, CDR1 is LGHNA and CDR2 is YSLEER. CDR3 loop: CASSAKVTSPEQYF. The CDR3 DNA is TGCGCCAGCAGCGCTAAGGTGACTAGCCCCGAGCAGTACTTC.

Only a few counts were recorded for this clonotype. The V gene is TRBV7-6, the J gene TRBJ2-5; D possibly corresponds to TRBD2 (7 bases). Germline V gene sequence: CDR1 SGHVS, CDR2 FNYEAQ. The CDR3 consists of 16 residues. The V end lost 2 bases, the J end lost 0 bases, and 13 bases lay between the germline ends. In nucleotides, the CDR3 is TGTGCCAGCAGCTTAAGGGGGGGGGAGTACCAAGAGACCCAGTACTTC. It specifies CASSLRGGEYQETQYF.

This clonotype turned up a few times. The chain combines TRBV19 with TRBJ2-3; D is possibly TRBD2 (6 bases). The V end lost 8 bases, the J end lost 4 bases, and 13 bases lay between the germline ends. The CDR3 is 13 residues long. Germline assignment: CDR1 LNHDA and CDR2 SQIVND (reference sequence). The CDR3 DNA reads as TGTGCCAGTGGGGGGAAGATCGCAGATACGCAGTATTTT. The encoded protein is CASGGKIADTQYF.

This clonotype occurred many times. The rearrangement joins TRBV7-2 to TRBJ1-1; weak D call: TRBD1 (5 bases). From germline, CDR1 is SGHTA and CDR2 FQGNSA. Trimming cost V 1 base and J 10 bases, with 19 bases left between them. This CDR3 has 15 residues. The CDR3 reads CASSLDGADPHRAFF. The CDR3 nucleotides read TGTGCCAGCAGCTTAGACGGGGCAGATCCTCATCGAGCTTTCTTT.